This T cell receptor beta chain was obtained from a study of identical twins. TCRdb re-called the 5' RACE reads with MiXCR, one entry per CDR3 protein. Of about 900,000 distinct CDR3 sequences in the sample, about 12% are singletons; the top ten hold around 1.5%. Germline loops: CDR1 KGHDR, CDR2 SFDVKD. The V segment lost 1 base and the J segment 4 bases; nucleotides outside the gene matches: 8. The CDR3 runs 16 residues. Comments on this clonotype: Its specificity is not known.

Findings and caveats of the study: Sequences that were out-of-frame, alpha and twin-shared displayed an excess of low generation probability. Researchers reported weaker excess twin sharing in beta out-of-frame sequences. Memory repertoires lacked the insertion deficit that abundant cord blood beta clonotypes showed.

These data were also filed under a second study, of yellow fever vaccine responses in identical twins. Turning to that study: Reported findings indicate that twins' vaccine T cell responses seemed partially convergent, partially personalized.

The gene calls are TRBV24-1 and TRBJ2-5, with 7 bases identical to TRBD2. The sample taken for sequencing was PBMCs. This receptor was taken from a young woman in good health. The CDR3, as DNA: TGTGCCACCAGTGATTTTTCAGCGGGAAATAGAGAGACCCAGTACTTC. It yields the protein CATSDFSAGNRETQYF.